A single sample gave rise to the 27 T cell receptor beta chains below, sequenced in a study of vaccination and CD4 T cells after COVID-19. Cultured CD4+ T cells had their DNA profiled by the Oncomine TCR Beta short-read assay. TCRdb analysed the PCR reads with MiXCR anew, one entry per CDR3 protein. The data show fewer than 15,000 distinct CDR3 sequences, roughly 46% seen once. What these receptors recognize is not known. Treatment denoted: roughly ten-day PBMC culture with coronavirus spike peptide pools or control peptides (ViraFEST assay). The sample here was CD4+ T cells from blood, cultured in vitro, taken after SARS-CoV-2 vaccination. The receptors stem from a human donor who had recovered from COVID-19.

The CDR3 region is CASSLTRGLFF. CDR3 sequence (DNA): TGTGCCAGCAGCCTGACACGCGGGCTGTTTTTT. V usage is TRBV7-9 and J usage is TRBJ2-2; D ambiguous. The germline V gene has CDR1 SEHNR and CDR2 FQNEAQ (reference sequence). The CDR3 extends over 11 amino acids. Trimming removed 5 bases from V and 13 bases from J, with 11 bases in between.

This clonotype was recorded a few times. The chain employs TRBV10-3 and TRBJ1-1; tentative D call: TRBD1 (6 bases). The CDR3 runs 14 residues. Germline CDR1 and CDR2: ENHRY and SYGVKD. V was clipped by 6 bases and J by 1 base, with 12 bases between them. The CDR3 is CAISSGEGNTEAFF. For the CDR3, the DNA is TGTGCCATCAGCTCAGGGGAAGGGAACACTGAAGCTTTCTTT.

The chain has TRBV15 and TRBJ2-3; 7 nucleotides line up with TRBD2. J gave up 3 bases and V 4 bases, and 13 bases lay outside the gene matches. CDR1 and CDR2 from the germline V gene are LNHNV and YYDKDF (reference sequence). The CDR3 covers 17 residues. This CDR3 is CATSTERSVAGTDTQYF. Written as DNA, the CDR3 is TGTGCCACCAGCACGGAAAGGTCTGTAGCGGGTACAGATACGCAGTATTTT.

The genes are TRBV6-1 and TRBJ2-1; 8 bases are a match to TRBD1. V lost 6 bases and J lost 3; bases outside the gene matches: 10. The CDR3 runs to 16 residues. Germline CDR1 reads MNHNS; CDR2 reads SASEGT. The CDR3 loop reads CASSSIPGQDYNEQFF. CDR3 coding DNA: TGTGCCAGCAGCTCAATTCCGGGACAGGACTACAATGAGCAGTTCTTC.

CDR3 DNA sequence: TGTGCCAGCAGTTTCCCCCGACTAGCGGTATCCTACAATGAGCAGTTCTTC. Its protein product is CASSFPRLAVSYNEQFF. The genes are TRBV7-9 and TRBJ2-1; 9 bases line up with TRBD2. This CDR3 contains 17 residues. With V trimmed by 6 bases and J by 1 base, 10 bases remained unmatched. The germline CDR1 and CDR2 sequences are SEHNR and FQNEAQ (reference sequence).

This clonotype has just a few counts. The genes are TRBV7-9 and TRBJ2-3; D unclear. The CDR3 is made up of 12 amino acids. CDR1 SEHNR and CDR2 FQNEAQ come from the germline V gene (reference sequence). The V and J ends lost 0 bases and 4 bases respectively, with 2 bases between them. The CDR3 DNA is TGTGCCAGCAGCTTAGCCTCAGATACGCAGTATTTT. Translating gives CASSLASDTQYF. Full variable domain (outside the CDR3, taken from reference TRBV7-9 and TRBJ2-3): DTGVSQNPRHKITKRGQNVTFRCDPISEHNRLYWYRQTLGQGPEFLTYFQNEAQLEKSRLLSDRFSAERPKGSFSTLEIQRTEQGDSAMYLCASSLASDTQYFGPGTRLTVL.

The genes are TRBV28 and TRBJ1-1, with 8 positions matching TRBD1. The CDR3 is 11 amino acids. The V segment lost 6 bases and the J segment 11 bases; nucleotides outside the gene matches: 5. Germline loops: CDR1 MDHEN, CDR2 SYDVKM. CDR3 protein: CASRYRGKAFF. The CDR3 DNA reads as TGTGCCAGCAGGTACAGGGGGAAGGCTTTCTTT.

This clonotype was detected a few times. This chain joins TRBV14 and TRBJ1-6; D is ambiguous. The CDR3 covers 13 residues. With 3 bases removed from V and 8 bases from J, the gap between germline ends came to 8 bases. Germline V gives CDR1 SGHDN, CDR2 FVKESK. CDR3 DNA sequence: TGTGCCAGCAGCCATTTGAGGCATTCACCCCTCCACTTT. It encodes CASSHLRHSPLHF.

This clonotype has just a few counts. V usage is TRBV6-5 and J usage is TRBJ1-5; D not certain. V lost 0 bases and J lost 7, with 13 bases in between. This CDR3 contains 15 residues. The germline gives CDR1 MNHEY, CDR2 SVGAGI. Written as DNA, the CDR3 is TGTGCCAGCAGTTACTCGTCAGGTCCGGAGCAGCCCCAGCATTTT. Its protein product is CASSYSSGPEQPQHF.

A few counts support this clonotype. The chain recombines TRBV7-2 with TRBJ1-2; D ambiguous. Trimming shortened V by 2 bases and J by 8 bases, and 18 bases separated the two germline ends. Germline CDR1 and CDR2: SGHTA and FQGNSA. CDR3 size: 15 residues. The CDR3 loop is CASSLFQIGNRGYTF. The CDR3 DNA follows: TGTGCCAGCAGCTTATTCCAGATTGGGAATCGCGGCTACACCTTC.

This clonotype was counted only a few times. The J gene is TRBJ1-2, the V gene TRBV4-1; D call uncertain. CDR3 length: 12 residues. V lost 3 bases and J lost 5, with 7 bases in between. Germline V gene data show CDR1 as MGHRA and CDR2 as YSYEKL. This chain's CDR3 is CASSQANYGYTF. The CDR3 region has the DNA TGCGCCAGCAGCCAGGCCAATTATGGCTACACCTTC.

The gene calls are TRBV29-1 and TRBJ1-2, with D maybe TRBD1 (6 bases). The V end was cut by 1 base, the J end by 0 bases, with 9 bases between. CDR3 length: 14 amino acids. The V gene's germline CDR1 is SQVTM and CDR2 ANQGSEA. CDR3: CSVEVPGANYGYTF. The CDR3 DNA sequence: TGCAGCGTTGAAGTACCAGGGGCTAACTATGGCTACACCTTC.

This clonotype turned up a few times. V usage is TRBV5-4 and J usage is TRBJ1-5; weak D call: TRBD1 (5 bases). This CDR3 comprises 15 residues. V shed 0 bases and J shed 5 bases, with 12 bases lying between them. Per the germline V gene, CDR1 is SGHNT and CDR2 is YYREEE (reference sequence). The CDR3 DNA sequence: TGTGCCAGCAGCTTGGGCGGGGGGTCCCATCAGCCCCAGCATTTT. Its translation: CASSLGGGSHQPQHF.

There are a few counts of this clonotype. In nucleotides, the CDR3 is TGCAGTGCTAGAGATGACGGACAGGGGGTTGGGGAGACCCAGTACTTC. Amino acid sequence: CSARDDGQGVGETQYF. This chain links TRBV20-1 with TRBJ2-5; 10 nucleotides match TRBD1. The CDR3 runs to 16 residues. From germline, CDR1 is DFQATT and CDR2 SNEGSKA (reference sequence). Trimming removed 0 bases from V and 5 bases from J; junction bases left unmatched: 9.

This clonotype has more than one count but fewer than ten. V is TRBV4-2 and J is TRBJ1-1, with TRBD1 identical over 8 bases. Trimming took 1 base from V and 6 from J; bases not matched to a gene: 10. The germline gives CDR1 LGHNA, CDR2 YNFKEQ. CDR3 length: 16 amino acids. The CDR3 reads CASSQVPLTGGAEAFF. The DNA of the CDR3 is TGTGCCAGCAGCCAAGTTCCGCTAACAGGGGGAGCTGAAGCTTTCTTT.

V gene TRBV7-2 combines with J gene TRBJ2-2; D is tentatively TRBD1 or TRBD2 (5 bases each). The CDR3 has 17 amino acids. Germline loops: CDR1 SGHTA, CDR2 FQGNSA. V lost 5 bases, J lost 5 bases, and 21 bases lay in between. In DNA, the CDR3 is TGTGCCAGCAGCGTAAGCAGGGACCGAGCTTTAACCGGGGAGCTGTTTTTT. Its protein product is CASSVSRDRALTGELFF.

The chain joins TRBV7-2 to TRBJ2-7; D is possibly TRBD1 (6 bases). Germline CDR1 reads SGHTA; CDR2 reads FQGNSA. The CDR3 sequence is 13 residues long. V lost 5 bases and J lost 2, with 10 bases in between. CDR3 residues: CASSAGATYEQYF. DNA for the CDR3: TGTGCCAGCAGCGCAGGGGCTACCTACGAGCAGTACTTC.

The rearrangement joins TRBV20-1 to TRBJ2-2; the match to TRBD1 covers 9 bases. V lost 5 bases to trimming and J lost 0 bases; unmatched junction nucleotides: 4. This CDR3 is built from 15 residues. CDR1 and CDR2 (germline): DFQATT, SNEGSKA (reference sequence). The CDR3, as DNA: TGCAGTGCTCCCGACAGGGGGGCGAACACCGGGGAGCTGTTTTTT. This translates into CSAPDRGANTGELFF.

The chain carries TRBV10-2 and TRBJ2-6; a possible D gene is TRBD1 (6 bases). The CDR3 extends over 16 amino acids. Germline V gene sequence: CDR1 WSHSY, CDR2 SAAADI. The V end lost 0 bases, the J end lost 0 bases, and 6 bases lay between the germline ends. CDR3 in amino acids: CASSESGGSGANVLTF. For the CDR3, the DNA is TGCGCCAGCAGTGAGTCAGGGGGCTCTGGGGCCAACGTCCTGACTTTC.

The chain is built from TRBV6-5 and TRBJ2-5, with TRBD2 matching 8 bases. The trim removed 2 bases at V and 2 bases at J, leaving 4 bases unmatched. Looked up from germline, CDR1 is MNHEY and CDR2 is SVGAGI. CDR3 length: 15 residues. CDR3 sequence reads: CASSYPGGPQETQYF. The CDR3, as DNA: TGTGCCAGCAGTTACCCGGGAGGGCCGCAAGAGACCCAGTACTTC.

This clonotype is termed medium-sized (0.01 to 0.1%). This chain joins TRBV28 and TRBJ1-5; D not resolved. The CDR3 runs 13 residues. Germline CDR1 reads MDHEN; CDR2 reads SYDVKM. V was trimmed by 6 bases and J by 3 bases, leaving 9 bases between them. CDR3 loop: CASSRINNQPQHF. The CDR3 coding sequence is TGTGCCAGCAGCCGGATAAACAATCAGCCCCAGCATTTT.

The V and J genes are TRBV6-1 and TRBJ2-7; maybe TRBD1 (8 bases). The CDR3 spans 16 residues. In germline, CDR1 is MNHNS, CDR2 SASEGT. Trimming shortened V by 6 bases and J by 0 bases, and 18 bases separated the two germline ends. The CDR3 protein is CASRRLSGTGSYEQYF. The CDR3 nucleotides are TGTGCCAGCAGACGACTCAGCGGGACAGGCTCCTACGAGCAGTACTTC.

The V gene is TRBV20-1, the J gene TRBJ2-2, with TRBD2 as a possible D gene (5 bases). The germline gives CDR1 DFQATT, CDR2 SNEGSKA (reference sequence). The CDR3 covers 15 residues. Trimming pared 0 bases from V and 6 bases from J, leaving 14 bases between. The CDR3 here is CSARDPITGSGELFF. The CDR3, as DNA: TGCAGTGCTAGAGACCCTATAACGGGGTCCGGGGAGCTGTTTTTT.

This clonotype was counted between two and nine times. The chain is built from TRBV20-1 and TRBJ2-2; D is undetermined. The ends were cut back, 0 bases at V and 0 bases at J, with 14 bases in the middle. Germline CDR1 reads DFQATT; CDR2 reads SNEGSKA (reference sequence). The CDR3 totals 17 residues. The CDR3 protein is CSARERQRGTNTGELFF. The CDR3 DNA follows: TGCAGTGCTAGAGAAAGACAACGAGGAACGAACACCGGGGAGCTGTTTTTT.

The chain uses TRBV4-3 and TRBJ1-1; D ambiguous. Germline CDR1 reads LGHNA; CDR2 reads YSLEER. Trimming took off 1 base at V and 3 bases at J, with 21 bases between the two ends. The CDR3 consists of 18 residues. In nucleotides, the CDR3 is TGCGCCAGCAGCCAAGGGTGGTTTTCGGGGATCTCGGACACTGAAGCTTTCTTT. Translated, it gives CASSQGWFSGISDTEAFF.

This chain uses TRBV30 with TRBJ1-1; 7 bases map to TRBD1. The CDR3 is 15 residues long. The V segment lost 0 bases and the J segment 0 bases; nucleotides outside the gene matches: 4. Germline V gene sequence: CDR1 GTSNPN, CDR2 SVGIG (reference sequence). CDR3 residues: CAWSVPGGMNTEAFF. The CDR3 DNA sequence: TGTGCCTGGAGTGTGCCAGGGGGAATGAACACTGAAGCTTTCTTT.

This chain connects TRBV18 to TRBJ2-1, with 9 bases aligning to TRBD2. Per germline, CDR1 KGHSH and CDR2 LQKENI. V lost 8 bases and J lost 2; bases outside the gene matches: 4. The CDR3 extends over 14 amino acids. CDR3 in DNA: TGTGCCAGCAAGACTAGCGGCGCCTACAATGAGCAGTTCTTC. Residues: CASKTSGAYNEQFF. The complete variable domain, with remaining parts taken from reference TRBV18 and TRBJ2-1, reads NAGVMQNPRHLVRRRGQEARLRCSPMKGHSHVYWYRQLPEEGLKFMVYLQKENIIDESGMPKERFSAEFPKEGPSILRIQQVVRGDSAAYFCASKTSGAYNEQFFGPGTRLTVL.